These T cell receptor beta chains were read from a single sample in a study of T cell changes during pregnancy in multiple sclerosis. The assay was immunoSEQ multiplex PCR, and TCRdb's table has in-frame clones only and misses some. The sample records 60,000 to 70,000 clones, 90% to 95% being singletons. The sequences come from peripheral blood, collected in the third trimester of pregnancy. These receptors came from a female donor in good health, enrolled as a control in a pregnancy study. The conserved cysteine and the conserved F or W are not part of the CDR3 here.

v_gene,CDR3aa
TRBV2,ASTQDRLNTEAF
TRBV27,ASSLIGQAYEQY
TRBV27,ASSLSAGTLSYEQY
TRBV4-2,ASSQSSGTYEQY
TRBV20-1,SAYRGAEAF
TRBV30,AWNLGRGRMGASPLH
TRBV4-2,ASSQDLLGELF
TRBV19,ASSKGSGEKLF
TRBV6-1,ASSGVDRDLLQY
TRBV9,ASRDLQGSSTDTQY
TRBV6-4,ASSGGQGELSGANVLT
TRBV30,AWSVLWPRQGSEAF
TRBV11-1,ASSSTGGVVSDEKLF
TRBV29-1,SVGMGGHEQY
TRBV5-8,ASSRQDSPLH
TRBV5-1,ASSLGSYNEQF
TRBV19,ASTIQRNTEAF
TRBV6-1,ASSEWQGTYEQY
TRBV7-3,ASSFTGGDSDTQY